The 15 T cell receptor beta chains in this list originate from one sample, sequenced in a study of T cells in Graves' hyperthyroidism and ophthalmopathy. RNA transcripts were the template for amplifying TCR beta CDR3 regions. RT-PCR in the first round (using the HTBI primer set) targeted the TCR CDR3. TCRdb re-analysed the multiplex PCR reads in MiXCR, keeping a single row per CDR3 protein. The data show some 460,000 distinct CDR3 sequences, approximately 14% seen once. Sample: blood. These receptors were obtained from a woman younger than 35 with Graves' hyperthyroidism.

The sample holds a few counts of this clonotype. The genes are TRBV19 and TRBJ1-1; weak D call: TRBD1 (5 bases). The CDR3 runs 14 residues. CDR1 and CDR2 (germline): LNHDA, SQIVND (reference sequence). V was clipped by 6 bases and J by 5 bases, with 16 bases between them. This CDR3 reads CASSMGRGLTEAFF. In DNA form, the CDR3 reads TGTGCCAGTAGCATGGGACGCGGGCTTACTGAAGCTTTCTTT.

The V and J genes are TRBV19 and TRBJ2-7; D remains ambiguous. CDR1 LNHDA and CDR2 SQIVND come from the germline V gene (reference sequence). This CDR3 is 14 amino acids long. V was pared by 3 bases and J by 0 bases, with 9 bases between. The CDR3 reads CASSIVGPSYEQYF. As DNA, the CDR3 is TGTGCCAGTAGTATTGTGGGCCCCTCCTACGAGCAGTACTTC.

The rearrangement joins TRBV27 to TRBJ2-7; D gene ambiguous. The CDR3 totals 14 residues. V was shortened by 4 bases and J by 3 bases, with 13 bases between the two germline ends. Per germline, CDR1 MNHEY and CDR2 SMNVEV (reference sequence). The DNA for the CDR3 is TGTGCCAGCAGTTCAACGGGCTATCACTACGAGCAGTACTTC. This codes for CASSSTGYHYEQYF.

This clonotype showed up many times. This chain connects TRBV5-1 to TRBJ2-7; tentatively, D is TRBD1 or TRBD2 (5 bases each). Germline loops: CDR1 SGHRS, CDR2 YFSETQ. The CDR3 loop spans 14 amino acids. The V and J ends lost 2 bases and 2 bases respectively, with 11 bases between them. The CDR3 DNA reads as TGCGCCAGCAGCTTCCGGGACGGAGCCTACGAGCAGTACTTC. Its protein is CASSFRDGAYEQYF. The full variable domain, rest sourced from reference TRBV5-1 and TRBJ2-7, is KAGVTQTPRYLIKTRGQQVTLSCSPISGHRSVSWYQQTPGQGLQFLFEYFSETQRNKGNFPGRFSGRQFSNSRSEMNVSTLELGDSALYLCASSFRDGAYEQYFGPGTRLTVT.

This chain connects TRBV6-4 to TRBJ2-7; D tentatively fits TRBD1 or TRBD2 (5 bases each). Trimming took off 5 bases at V and 0 bases at J, with 14 bases between the two ends. The CDR3 has 15 amino acids. The germline CDR1 and CDR2 sequences are MRHNA and SNTAGT. The CDR3 region has the DNA TGTGCCAGCAGTTGGGGGACGGAACCCTCCTACGAGCAGTACTTC. Residues: CASSWGTEPSYEQYF.

This clonotype was detected only a few times. The chain is built from TRBV5-1 and TRBJ2-1; 8 bases are shared with TRBD2. The CDR3 extends over 16 amino acids. With V trimmed by 2 bases and J by 6 bases, 10 bases remained unmatched. Germline V gives CDR1 SGHRS, CDR2 YFSETQ. The CDR3 DNA reads TGCGCCAGCAGCTTCCCGACTAGCGACTCGCTCAATGAGCAGTTCTTC. Encoded protein: CASSFPTSDSLNEQFF.

The table lists this clonotype with many counts. The chain links TRBV6-5 to TRBJ1-2; the match to TRBD1 covers 7 bases. With V trimmed by 2 bases and J by 5 bases, 8 bases remained unmatched. CDR1 is MNHEY and CDR2 is SVGAGI in the germline V gene. CDR3 length: 15 amino acids. CDR3 region: CASSYVSQGGYGYTF. CDR3 nucleotides: TGTGCCAGCAGTTACGTCTCCCAGGGGGGGTATGGCTACACCTTC.

The V call is TRBV11-2, the J call TRBJ2-7; TRBD1 is a possible D gene (8 bases). The CDR3 contains 13 residues. Germline V lookup: CDR1 SGHAT, CDR2 FQNNGV. Trimming removed 3 bases from V and 6 bases from J, with 12 bases in between. CDR3 in DNA: TGTGCCAGCAGCTTTAACAGGGGGGGCGAGCAGTACGTC. Encoded protein: CASSFNRGGEQYV.

There are many counts of this clonotype. The CDR3 is CASSSPPIAGFADTQYF. In DNA form, the CDR3 reads TGTGCCAGCAGCTCTCCCCCGATAGCGGGATTCGCAGATACGCAGTATTTT. This chain uses TRBV9 with TRBJ2-3; TRBD2 aligns across 8 bases. The CDR3 totals 17 residues. V shed 4 bases, J shed 4 bases, and the junction held 14 bases outside the gene matches. CDR1 and CDR2 from the germline V gene are SGDLS and YYNGEE.

This clonotype came up a few times. The rearrangement uses TRBV19 and TRBJ1-1; D call uncertain. The CDR3 runs to 13 residues. CDR1 LNHDA and CDR2 SQIVND come from the germline V gene (reference sequence). V was shortened by 3 bases and J by 5 bases, with 10 bases between the two germline ends. CDR3 region: CASSINTGTEAFF. DNA of the CDR3: TGTGCCAGTAGTATCAACACGGGGACTGAAGCTTTCTTT.

This rearrangement joins TRBV24-1 to TRBJ2-1; D is undetermined. Germline V lookup: CDR1 KGHDR, CDR2 SFDVKD. The ends were cut back, 9 bases at V and 6 bases at J, with 11 bases in the middle. The CDR3 consists of 12 residues. The CDR3 region has the DNA TGTGCCACCTCAGGATTTTGCAATGAGCAGTTCTTC. Its protein product is CATSGFCNEQFF.

Ten or more counts support this clonotype. CDR3 residues: CASALGGQVNYGYTF. In DNA, the CDR3 is TGTGCCAGCGCCCTAGGGGGTCAGGTCAACTATGGCTACACCTTC. The chain recombines TRBV12-3 or TRBV12-4 with TRBJ1-2; D might be TRBD1 (6 bases). Trimming pared 8 bases from V and 2 bases from J, leaving 18 bases between. This CDR3 is built from 15 residues.

This clonotype came up many times. The chain recombines TRBV10-3 with TRBJ2-5; 9 bases are shared with TRBD1. Germline CDR1 and CDR2: ENHRY and SYGVKD. The CDR3 is made up of 13 amino acids. V gave up 10 bases and J gave up 4 bases; unmatched junction bases: 7. The CDR3 bases are TGTGCCAGCCACAGGGGGCAGGGAGAGACCCAGTACTTC. It encodes CASHRGQGETQYF.

This clonotype was recorded many times. V and J are TRBV10-3 and TRBJ1-3, with no clear D. The CDR3 extends over 15 amino acids. Trimming left V 6 bases short and J 4 bases short, with 16 bases between. Per germline, CDR1 ENHRY and CDR2 SYGVKD. The CDR3 nucleotides read TGTGCCATCAGCTTAGGCCGGACTTCAGGAAACACCATATATTTT. This sequence encodes CAISLGRTSGNTIYF.

On this clonotype itself: One base away lies a much larger clone, so this may be a sequencing read error. The conserved phenylalanine or tryptophan is not found at the CDR3 terminus, so this likely reflects a read error. The chain joins TRBV28 to TRBJ1-5, with 7 positions matching TRBD1. The germline gives CDR1 MDHEN, CDR2 SYDVKM. The CDR3 is 15 residues long. V was pared by 6 bases and J by 5 bases, with 10 bases of the junction left unmatched. Here the CDR3 reads CASRIADRTYQPQHL. CDR3 DNA: TGTGCCAGCAGGATCGCGGACAGGACTTATCAGCCCCAGCATCTT.